Listed here is a single T cell receptor (beta chain). Its antigen is unknown. The entry originates in a study of vaccination and CD4 T cells after COVID-19. Study as a whole: Post-vaccine specimens were obtained a median about 69 days after dose two (range 14 to 241).

V lost 2 bases, J lost 7 bases, and 12 bases lay in between. Per the germline V gene, CDR1 is SGHTA and CDR2 is FQGNSA. The CDR3 runs 13 residues. The assay that was used to sequence DNA from cultured CD4+ T cells was the Oncomine TCR Beta short-read assay. Genomic DNA was isolated from cultured CD4+ T cells. TCRdb independently ran MiXCR on the PCR reads; one entry per CDR3 protein. The sample includes fewer than 20,000 distinct CDR3 sequences, about 43% of them seen just once. Treatment meaning: approximately nine-day PBMC culture with coronavirus spike peptide pools or control peptides (ViraFEST assay).

The genes are TRBV7-2 and TRBJ2-7, with TRBD1 as a possible D gene (6 bases). The clonotype comes from a human donor who had recovered from COVID-19. Sequencing input: CD4+ T cells from blood, cultured in vitro. CDR3 coding DNA: TGTGCCAGCAGCTTAAACAGGGTTGGGGAGCAGTACTTC. This gives the protein CASSLNRVGEQYF.